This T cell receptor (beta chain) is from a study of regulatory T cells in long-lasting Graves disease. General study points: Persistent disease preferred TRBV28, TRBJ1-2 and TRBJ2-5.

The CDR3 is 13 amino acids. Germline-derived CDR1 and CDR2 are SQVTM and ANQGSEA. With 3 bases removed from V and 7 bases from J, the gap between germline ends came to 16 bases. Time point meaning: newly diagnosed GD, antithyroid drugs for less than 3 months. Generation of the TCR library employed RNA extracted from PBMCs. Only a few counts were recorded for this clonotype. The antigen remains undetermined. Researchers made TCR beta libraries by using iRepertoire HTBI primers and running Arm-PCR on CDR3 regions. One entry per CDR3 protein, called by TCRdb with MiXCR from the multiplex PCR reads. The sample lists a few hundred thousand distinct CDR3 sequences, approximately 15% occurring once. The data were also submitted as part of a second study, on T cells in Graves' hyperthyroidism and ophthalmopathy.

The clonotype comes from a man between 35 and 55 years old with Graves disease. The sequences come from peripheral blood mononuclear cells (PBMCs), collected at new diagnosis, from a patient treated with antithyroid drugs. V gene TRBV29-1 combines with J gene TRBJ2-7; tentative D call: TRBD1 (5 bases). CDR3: CSVEGPGLEEQYF. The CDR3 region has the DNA TGCAGCGTTGAGGGTCCAGGGTTGGAAGAGCAGTACTTC.